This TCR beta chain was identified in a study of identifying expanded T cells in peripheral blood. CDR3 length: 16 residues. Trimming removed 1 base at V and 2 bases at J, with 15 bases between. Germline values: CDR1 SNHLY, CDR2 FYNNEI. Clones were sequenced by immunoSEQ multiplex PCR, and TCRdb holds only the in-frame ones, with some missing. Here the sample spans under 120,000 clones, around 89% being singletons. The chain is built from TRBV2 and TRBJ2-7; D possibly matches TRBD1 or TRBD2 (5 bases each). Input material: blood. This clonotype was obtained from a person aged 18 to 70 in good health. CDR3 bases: TGTGCCAGCAGTGAAGGGGGCCCGGGGATTCCCTACGAGCAGTACTTC. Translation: CASSEGGPGIPYEQYF.